This TCR beta chain was captured by sequencing in a study of response to subunit inactivated influenza vaccine. The CDR3 covers 14 residues. V lost 2 bases and J 1 base, leaving 8 bases between the germline ends. Looked up from germline, CDR1 is KGHSH and CDR2 is LQKENI. This clonotype was picked up many times. Using its own MiXCR run on the RT-PCR reads, TCRdb lists one record per CDR3 protein. The table includes approximately 700,000 distinct CDR3 sequences, more than 15% detected once. This material consisted of PBMCs from blood, taken approximately 13 days after vaccination. This sequence originates from a man between 45 and 60 years old who received an inactivated influenza vaccine. The chain joins TRBV18 to TRBJ2-5; D possibly corresponds to TRBD2 (5 bases). The CDR3 region is CASSPRRFQETQYF. CDR3 in DNA: TGTGCCAGCTCACCAAGGAGGTTCCAAGAGACCCAGTACTTC.